The 21 T cell receptor beta chains below all came from one sample that was sequenced in a study of control samples from healthy donors and cancer patients. Sequencing was performed with immunoSEQ multiplex PCR; in TCRdb, only in-frame clones are kept and a portion is missing. The table lists around 170,000 clones, 85% to 90% of them singletons. The sequenced material came from blood. These receptors all stem from a woman in her 30s in good health.

The V gene is TRBV7-8, the J gene TRBJ1-4, with unresolved D. The CDR3 length is 14 residues. CDR1 and CDR2 (germline): SGHVS, FQNEAQ. Trimming stripped 5 bases from V and 6 bases from J, with 13 bases between. CDR3 coding DNA: TGTGCCAGCAGCCCCCCCCGGAGTGATGAAAAACTGTTTTTT. Encoded protein: CASSPPRSDEKLFF.

The V gene is TRBV7-2, the J gene TRBJ1-5; D gene ambiguous. This CDR3 spans 17 amino acids. Germline-derived CDR1 and CDR2 are SGHTA and FQGNSA. V lost 5 bases and J lost 4, with 21 bases in between. For the CDR3, the DNA is TGTGCCAGCAGCCCCCTGGGGTCGTCCGTGGTAAATCAGCCCCAGCATTTT. Protein product: CASSPLGSSVVNQPQHF.

V is TRBV4-2 and J is TRBJ2-7; 7 bases map to TRBD1. This CDR3 has 14 residues. Germline V gives CDR1 LGHNA, CDR2 YNFKEQ. The V gene end was trimmed by 6 bases and the J gene end by 3 bases; junction bases not matched to a gene: 8. The CDR3 DNA is TGTGCCAGCAGTACGGGACAGACTTTCTACGAGCAGTACTTC. This gives the protein CASSTGQTFYEQYF.

The chain joins TRBV3-1 (or the pseudogene TRBV3-2) to TRBJ2-5; TRBD1 might be the D (5 bases). The CDR3 extends over 15 amino acids. Germline CDR1 reads LGHDT; CDR2 reads YNNKEL (reference sequence). V was trimmed by 5 bases and J by 2 bases, leaving 15 bases between them. The chain's CDR3 is CASSSLRVKQETQYF. The CDR3 DNA follows: TGTGCCAGCAGCTCGCTCAGGGTTAAACAAGAGACCCAGTACTTC.

The sample holds one count of this clone. The V call is TRBV6-5, the J call TRBJ1-1; D may be TRBD1 (5 bases). Germline V gene lookup returns CDR1 MNHEY and CDR2 SVGAGI. The CDR3 runs to 13 residues. V shed 4 bases and J shed 5 bases, with 11 bases lying between them. CDR3: CASSWGVVTEAFF. CDR3 bases: TGTGCCAGCAGTTGGGGGGTAGTAACTGAAGCTTTCTTT.

The chain couples TRBV5-6 to TRBJ1-3, with D hard to call. V lost 0 bases and J 2 bases, leaving 9 bases between the germline ends. CDR3 length: 15 amino acids. CDR1 and CDR2 from the germline V gene are SGHDT and YYEEEE. In nucleotides, the CDR3 is TGTGCCAGCAGCTTGGCTTGGGAAACTGGAAACACCATATATTTT. It codes for CASSLAWETGNTIYF. The variable domain in full, completed from reference TRBV5-6 and TRBJ1-3, reads DAGVTQSPTHLIKTRGQQVTLRCSPKSGHDTVSWYQQALGQGPQFIFQYYEEEERQRGNFPDRFSGHQFPNYSSELNVNALLLGDSALYLCASSLAWETGNTIYFGEGSWLTVV.

This chain uses TRBV27 with TRBJ1-5; D not resolved. Germline-derived CDR1 and CDR2 are MNHEY and SMNVEV (reference sequence). Trimming took off 4 bases at V and 3 bases at J, with 10 bases between the two ends. The CDR3 covers 14 residues. The CDR3: CASSWNVHNQPQHF. The CDR3, as DNA: TGTGCCAGCAGTTGGAATGTACACAATCAGCCCCAGCATTTT.

V usage is TRBV2 and J usage is TRBJ1-3; D is uncertain. The germline V gene encodes CDR1 SNHLY and CDR2 FYNNEI. V lost 6 bases to trimming and J lost 4 bases, with 19 bases between them. This CDR3 has 16 residues. The CDR3 bases are TGTGCCAGCAGCTTACCCGGGTCCCCTAAAGGAAACACCATATATTTT. It codes for CASSLPGSPKGNTIYF.

The DNA of the CDR3 is TGTGCCAGCAGCTTGCAGATGAACACTGAAGCTTTCTTT. Protein sequence: CASSLQMNTEAFF. The chain carries TRBV5-4 and TRBJ1-1; D not certain. Germline CDR1 reads SGHNT; CDR2 reads YYREEE (reference sequence). Deletions cut 1 base from V and 0 bases from J, with 4 bases between. The CDR3 spans 13 residues.

This clone was counted a few times. This chain uses TRBV27 with TRBJ1-1; TRBD1 aligns across 8 bases. The CDR3 length is 13 residues. Germline V gene lookup returns CDR1 MNHEY and CDR2 SMNVEV (reference sequence). The ends lost 2 bases at V and 5 bases at J; junction bases unmatched: 1. CDR3 nucleotides: TGTGCCAGCAGTTTAGACAGGGGAACTGAAGCTTTCTTT. It codes for CASSLDRGTEAFF.

In regard to this clone: Other DNA sequences within the sample encode an identical CDR3. The chain is built from TRBV5-1 and TRBJ2-5; 9 bases match TRBD1. The CDR3 totals 15 residues. Trimming cost V 4 bases and J 2 bases; bases outside gene matches: 6. Looked up from germline, CDR1 is SGHRS and CDR2 is YFSETQ. CDR3 DNA sequence: TGCGCCAGCAGCCCCGGGACAGGGAGACAAGAGACCCAGTACTTC. It translates to CASSPGTGRQETQYF. The variable domain in full, with the rest retrieved from reference TRBV5-1 and TRBJ2-5, is KAGVTQTPRYLIKTRGQQVTLSCSPISGHRSVSWYQQTPGQGLQFLFEYFSETQRNKGNFPGRFSGRQFSNSRSEMNVSTLELGDSALYLCASSPGTGRQETQYFGPGTRLLVL.

This rearrangement joins TRBV27 to TRBJ2-5, with D maybe TRBD1 (6 bases). CDR1 MNHEY and CDR2 SMNVEV come from the germline V gene (reference sequence). The V and J ends lost 5 bases and 0 bases respectively, with 10 bases between them. The CDR3 is 14 residues long. The DNA of the CDR3 is TGTGCCAGCAGTCCCCGACAGGACCAAGAGACCCAGTACTTC. Amino acids: CASSPRQDQETQYF.

The chain links TRBV14 to TRBJ1-2, with no clear D. This CDR3 comprises 12 residues. Germline-derived CDR1 and CDR2 are SGHDN and FVKESK. Trimming removed 4 bases at V and 5 bases at J, with 8 bases between. CDR3 nucleotide sequence: TGTGCCAGCAGCCTTATAAGATATGGCTACACCTTC. The encoded protein is CASSLIRYGYTF.

This clone was counted once. The gene calls are TRBV24-1 and TRBJ2-3; D possibly corresponds to TRBD2 (6 bases). V was cut by 2 bases and J by 2 bases, with 10 bases left in between. The CDR3 extends over 15 amino acids. Per the germline V gene, CDR1 is KGHDR and CDR2 is SFDVKD. The CDR3 sequence: CATSDSGVPTDTQYF. The DNA of the CDR3 is TGTGCCACCAGTGATTCGGGAGTTCCCACAGATACGCAGTATTTT.

This sequence joins TRBV14 and TRBJ2-2, with a weak D call TRBD2 (6 bases). CDR1 SGHDN and CDR2 FVKESK come from the germline V gene. This CDR3 has 16 amino acids. V lost 6 bases and J lost 3, with 17 bases in between. The CDR3 reads CASSPIAGWDTGELFF. The CDR3 DNA reads TGTGCCAGCAGTCCGATTGCGGGATGGGACACCGGGGAGCTGTTTTTT.

This rearrangement joins TRBV30 to TRBJ2-3; D unresolved. Trimming shortened V by 2 bases and J by 4 bases, and 13 bases separated the two germline ends. The CDR3 sequence is 14 residues long. CDR1 is GTSNPN and CDR2 is SVGIG in the germline V gene (reference sequence). CDR3 sequence reads: CAWSLARIPDTQYF. The CDR3 nucleotides are TGTGCCTGGAGTTTAGCCAGGATCCCAGATACGCAGTATTTT.

The chain employs TRBV4-1 and TRBJ2-7; D gene unclear. CDR3 length: 14 residues. The ends were cut back, 0 bases at V and 3 bases at J, with 9 bases in the middle. Germline V gene data show CDR1 as MGHRA and CDR2 as YSYEKL. Here the CDR3 DNA reads TGCGCCAGCAGCCAAGATCGCTGGGGCTACGAGCAGTACTTC. It specifies CASSQDRWGYEQYF.

The rearrangement links TRBV18 to TRBJ1-2, with D uncertain. There are 14 residues in the CDR3. CDR1 KGHSH and CDR2 LQKENI come from the germline V gene. Trimming stripped 0 bases from V and 3 bases from J, with 8 bases between. The CDR3 DNA follows: TGTGCCAGCTCACCACCAGATAGACACTATGGCTACACCTTC. Its translation: CASSPPDRHYGYTF.

The chain recombines TRBV6-1 with TRBJ1-2; D ambiguous. This CDR3 is built from 15 residues. V gave up 2 bases and J gave up 1 base, with 11 bases separating them. From germline, CDR1 is MNHNS and CDR2 SASEGT. This CDR3 reads CASSELLVSNYGYTF. The CDR3 nucleotides are TGTGCCAGCAGTGAATTATTAGTCAGTAACTATGGCTACACCTTC.

This clone was seen just once. The chain couples TRBV7-8 to TRBJ1-4; perhaps TRBD1 as D (5 bases). CDR1 and CDR2 from the germline V gene are SGHVS and FQNEAQ. This CDR3 region has 15 residues. V lost 5 bases, J lost 3 bases, and 13 bases lay in between. The CDR3: CASSRLGTANEKLFF. Here the CDR3 DNA reads TGTGCCAGCAGCCGCCTTGGGACGGCTAATGAAAAACTGTTTTTT.

V gene TRBV5-1 combines with J gene TRBJ1-1; no firm D call. V was trimmed by 2 bases and J by 5 bases, leaving 10 bases between them. The CDR3 has 13 amino acids. From germline, CDR1 is SGHRS and CDR2 YFSETQ. The CDR3, as DNA: TGCGCCAGCAGCTTACCGAGGGAGACTGAAGCTTTCTTT. Protein sequence: CASSLPRETEAFF.